The 16 T cell receptor beta chains below all came from one sample that was sequenced in a study of blood T cell repertoires in COVID-19. The protocol was immunoSEQ multiplex PCR, while the TCRdb copy is restricted to in-frame clones and leaves out a portion. The data contain 200,000 to 250,000 clones, 65% to 90% of them singletons. What was sequenced was peripheral blood. The receptors were gathered from a woman aged 50 to 65 with acute or convalescent COVID-19.

The V gene is TRBV24-1, the J gene TRBJ2-1; a weak D match, TRBD2 (7 bases). This CDR3 region has 14 residues. Germline lookup yields CDR1 KGHDR and CDR2 SFDVKD. V lost 8 bases to trimming and J lost 1 base, with 11 bases between them. CDR3 region: CATKGGDSYNEQFF. In DNA, the CDR3 is TGTGCCACCAAAGGGGGGGATTCCTACAATGAGCAGTTCTTC.

This clone has more than one count but fewer than ten. This chain links TRBV29-1 with TRBJ1-1; 8 bases line up with TRBD1. J lost 5 bases, V lost 5 bases, and 7 bases had no gene match. Germline V gives CDR1 SQVTM, CDR2 ANQGSEA. The CDR3 is 13 residues long. CDR3 in DNA: TGCAGCGTTACGGCAGGGGGCGAGACTGAAGCTTTCTTT. Amino acid sequence: CSVTAGGETEAFF.

The chain links TRBV27 to TRBJ2-7; D call uncertain. The V gene's germline CDR1 is MNHEY and CDR2 SMNVEV (reference sequence). The CDR3 has 13 amino acids. V shed 3 bases and J shed 5 bases, with 11 bases lying between them. This CDR3 reads CASSLNRDNEQYF. DNA for the CDR3: TGTGCCAGCAGTTTGAACCGAGACAACGAGCAGTACTTC.

The J gene is TRBJ2-5, the V gene TRBV23-1; tentative D call: TRBD2 (5 bases). TRBV23-1 falls under the ORF class, with uncertain function. Deletions cut 5 bases from V and 2 bases from J, with 9 bases between. CDR3 length: 13 residues. CDR3 sequence (DNA): TGCGCCAGCAGTTCCGGCGGGCAAGAGACCCAGTACTTC. Encoded protein: CASSSGGQETQYF.

This rearrangement joins TRBV5-1 to TRBJ2-4, with D possibly being TRBD2 (6 bases). Germline V lookup: CDR1 SGHRS, CDR2 YFSETQ. The CDR3 has 16 residues. V lost 0 bases and J lost 1, with 11 bases in between. The CDR3 is CASSLGTREAKNIQYF. The CDR3 coding sequence is TGCGCCAGCAGCTTGGGGACCCGGGAGGCCAAAAACATTCAGTACTTC.

The chain combines TRBV28 with TRBJ2-3; no firm D call. V lost 8 bases to trimming and J lost 2 bases, with 17 bases between them. Germline V gene lookup returns CDR1 MDHEN and CDR2 SYDVKM. This CDR3 contains 15 residues. The CDR3 nucleotides read TGTGCCAGCCCTCCCCTCGGCGGCATCACAGATACGCAGTATTTT. It translates to CASPPLGGITDTQYF.

This clone was found once. This specimen includes other DNA sequences encoding the same CDR3. The chain uses TRBV15 and TRBJ1-1, with D hard to call. From germline, CDR1 is LNHNV and CDR2 YYDKDF (reference sequence). The CDR3 has 13 residues. V gave up 0 bases and J gave up 1 base, with 3 bases separating them. The CDR3 DNA follows: TGTGCCACCAGCAGAGACAGGAACACTGAAGCTTTCTTT. Translation: CATSRDRNTEAFF. The complete variable domain, with remaining parts taken from reference TRBV15 and TRBJ1-1, reads DAMVIQNPRYQVTQFGKPVTLSCSQTLNHNVMYWYQQKSSQAPKLLFHYYDKDFNNEADTPDNFQSRRPNTSFCFLDIRSPGLGDTAMYLCATSRDRNTEAFFGQGTRLTVV.

The chain has TRBV12-3 or TRBV12-4 and TRBJ1-6; D is possibly TRBD1 (6 bases). This CDR3 spans 12 amino acids. V was pared by 7 bases and J by 10 bases, with 11 bases between. CDR3 loop: CASNRATSPLHF. CDR3 bases: TGTGCCAGCAACAGGGCCACCTCACCCCTCCACTTT.

DNA of the CDR3: TGTGCCAGCAGCACCGGACAGCCTGGGCATGAGCAGTTCTTC. Protein sequence: CASSTGQPGHEQFF. J is TRBJ2-1 and V is TRBV7-2; D may be TRBD1 (6 bases). The germline V and J ends were trimmed by 5 bases and 8 bases, with 16 bases remaining between them. Looked up from germline, CDR1 is SGHTA and CDR2 is FQGNSA. CDR3 length: 14 amino acids.

This clone was observed once. Written as DNA, the CDR3 is TGTGCCAGCAGGGCGGGGGATCCACCTAATGAGCAGTTCTTC. Translated: CASRAGDPPNEQFF. The rearrangement uses TRBV6-5 and TRBJ2-1; 7 bases are shared with TRBD2. Germline V gene data show CDR1 as MNHEY and CDR2 as SVGAGI. There are 14 residues in the CDR3. The ends lost 6 bases at V and 7 bases at J; junction bases unmatched: 9.

This clone has only a few counts. V and J are TRBV10-1 and TRBJ2-7, with TRBD1 as a possible D gene (5 bases). Germline CDR1 reads WNHNN; CDR2 reads SYGVQD (reference sequence). V was cut by 3 bases and J by 2 bases, with 8 bases left in between. CDR3 length equals 13 residues. This CDR3 reads CASSDVGAYEQYF. In DNA, the CDR3 is TGCGCCAGCAGTGACGTAGGGGCCTACGAGCAGTACTTC.

The chain combines TRBV6-1 with TRBJ1-6, with 8 bases lining up with TRBD1. The CDR3 consists of 15 residues. In germline, CDR1 is MNHNS, CDR2 SASEGT. The V and J ends lost 1 base and 4 bases, in that order; junction bases with no gene match: 0. CDR3 coding DNA: TGTGCCAGCAGTGAAGGGGACAGGTATAATTCACCCCTCCACTTT. Amino acids: CASSEGDRYNSPLHF.

The V and J genes are TRBV27 and TRBJ1-3; 8 bases map to TRBD1. Germline V gives CDR1 MNHEY, CDR2 SMNVEV (reference sequence). CDR3 length equals 17 residues. After removal of 6 bases from V and 2 bases from J, the junction contained 12 bases not matched to a gene. CDR3 in DNA: TGTGCCAGCAGACCCCGAAAGGACAGGGATCCTGGAAACACCATATATTTT. This translates into CASRPRKDRDPGNTIYF.

The J gene is TRBJ1-6, the V gene TRBV7-8; D might be TRBD1 (5 bases). V was pared by 0 bases and J by 4 bases, with 16 bases between. Germline V CDR1 and CDR2: SGHVS, FQNEAQ. The CDR3 runs 18 residues. CDR3 sequence (DNA): TGTGCCAGCAGCTTAGCTATGGAGGGGATTCGGTATAATTCACCCCTCCACTTT. Amino acids: CASSLAMEGIRYNSPLHF.

In this sample, this clone turned up a few times. The rearrangement uses TRBV6-2 or TRBV6-3 and TRBJ2-5; D not resolved. Trimming stripped 6 bases from V and 2 bases from J, with 13 bases between. This CDR3 spans 14 amino acids. CDR1 is MNHEY, CDR2 SVGEGT, per germline. The CDR3 region is CASRPLRPQETQYF. Here the CDR3 DNA reads TGTGCCAGCAGGCCTTTGCGCCCGCAAGAGACCCAGTACTTC.

The sample holds one count of this clone. The J gene is TRBJ2-1, the V gene TRBV19; 7 bases agree with TRBD2. Trimming took 5 bases from V and 2 from J; bases not matched to a gene: 6. The CDR3 covers 15 residues. The germline gives CDR1 LNHDA, CDR2 SQIVND (reference sequence). CDR3 nucleotide sequence: TGTGCCAGTAGTGCCGCGCGGGGGACCTACAATGAGCAGTTCTTC. Translation gives CASSAARGTYNEQFF.